Listed here is a single T cell receptor (beta chain). Its antigen is not yet known. Per-nucleotide qualities are absent, and no much larger clonotype sits a single base away. The sample belongs to a study of CD8 T cells in ankylosing spondylitis (dated by TCRdb to the late 2010s). Turning to the overall study: The study set out to find disease-linked TCR variants by profiling T cell receptor beta repertoires in ankylosing spondylitis patients and healthy donors. In total, the full study cohort was made up of roughly 100 healthy donors and 25 to 30 ankylosing spondylitis patients. Peripheral blood was sampled, and synovial fluid was additionally collected from ankylosing spondylitis patients.

The sequencer was an Illumina HiSeq 2500. Quantitative 5'-RACE with molecular barcodes was the method used to prepare the TCR beta libraries. On the study's bioinformatics: A new computational method, built on a probabilistic model of VDJ rearrangement, was used to identify disease-linked TCR variants. The public sequencing data were trimmed at Q25 with fastp and processed into clonotypes with MiXCR by TCRdb, which kept only in-frame beta chains. Every distinct CDR3 protein forms one entry, paired with its most common genes and DNA. TCRdb's processing, not the authors' own work, is the source of the V and J calls. The sample yields 340,000 or so distinct CDR3 sequences; 14% to 15% were counted once. Roughly 1.1% of the sample rests with the top ten. Broad study findings and their caveats: According to the report, matched synovial fluid samples from ankylosing spondylitis patients were significantly enriched for the disease-linked clones. In peripheral blood, the disease-linked clones were found at relatively low frequencies and had a CD8+ phenotype. A TCR beta motif of several highly homologous amino acid variants appeared characteristic of blood from ankylosing spondylitis patients. Some of the motif variants had been reported before in the synovial fluid and blood of reactive arthritis patients, a finding that suggests common disease-initiation mechanisms.

For CDR1 and CDR2, the germline V gene (reference sequence) lists SEHNR and FQNEAQ. At the junction V is shortened by 5 bases and J by 8 bases, with 19 bases in between. Taken from cysteine to phenylalanine, the CDR3 has 14 residues. The read is trimmed to its CDR3 DNA, 42 bases read in frame from base 1. The receptor was derived from a male donor with ankylosing spondylitis or in good health (not recorded which). The chain uses TRBV7-9 and TRBJ2-7, with the D gene too uncertain to name. Sequences were obtained from blood, either unsorted or a sorted T cell fraction (not recorded which). The base sequence is TGTGCCAGCAGCCAGACCTCTAACAGTCCCCAGCAGTACTTC. It encodes CASSQTSNSPQQYF.